The 5 T cell receptor beta chains presented below share a single source sample, sequenced in a study of T cell changes during pregnancy in multiple sclerosis. Clones were sequenced by immunoSEQ multiplex PCR, and TCRdb holds only the in-frame ones, with some missing. The profile shows around 30,000 clones, around 94% of them singletons. The sequencing used CD4+ T cells from peripheral blood mononuclear cells, collected in the first trimester of pregnancy. The receptors were gathered from a female donor with multiple sclerosis, enrolled in a pregnancy study.

The rearrangement links TRBV6-5 to TRBJ1-1; tentatively, D is TRBD1 (6 bases). The CDR3 extends over 15 amino acids. Germline V lookup: CDR1 MNHEY, CDR2 SVGAGI. Trimming shortened V by 5 bases and J by 5 bases, and 18 bases separated the two germline ends. The CDR3 DNA reads as TGTGCCAGCAGTAAGTACCGGGACAAGGTAACTGAAGCTTTCTTT. It yields the protein CASSKYRDKVTEAFF.

The CDR3 DNA sequence: TGTGCCAGCTCAGCCAGACAGGGGGTAGTCGGAGAGCAGTACTTC. Amino acid sequence: CASSARQGVVGEQYF. V usage is TRBV18 and J usage is TRBJ2-7; TRBD1 aligns across 9 bases. J lost 7 bases, V lost 5 bases, and 12 bases had no gene match. The CDR3 runs to 15 residues. Germline V gene lookup returns CDR1 KGHSH and CDR2 LQKENI.

J is TRBJ2-5 and V is TRBV18; maybe TRBD2 (6 bases). Germline V CDR1 and CDR2: KGHSH, LQKENI. CDR3 length equals 15 residues. Trimming cost V 6 bases and J 5 bases, with 19 bases left between them. This CDR3 reads CASSHGGLKVETQYF. The CDR3 DNA reads as TGTGCCAGCTCCCACGGGGGTCTTAAGGTGGAGACCCAGTACTTC.

The rearrangement joins TRBV28 to TRBJ1-1; the D gene is possibly TRBD1 (6 bases). V lost 5 bases to trimming and J lost 4 bases, with 14 bases between them. CDR3 length: 14 residues. The V gene's germline CDR1 is MDHEN and CDR2 SYDVKM. Written as DNA, the CDR3 is TGTGCCAGCAGTACACAGGGAGGGGGCACTGAAGCTTTCTTT. It codes for CASSTQGGGTEAFF.

The V call is TRBV19, the J call TRBJ2-1; unclear D gene. V dropped 6 bases and J dropped 4 bases, with 13 bases sitting between them. Germline CDR1 is LNHDA and CDR2 is SQIVND (reference sequence). The CDR3 runs 14 residues. This chain's CDR3 is CASSNWAGYNEQFF. CDR3 nucleotides: TGTGCCAGTAGCAATTGGGCTGGGTACAATGAGCAGTTCTTC. Full variable domain (missing parts from reference TRBV19 and TRBJ2-1): DGGITQSPKYLFRKEGQNVTLSCEQNLNHDAMYWYRQDPGQGLRLIYYSQIVNDFQKGDIAEGYSVSREKKESFPLTVTSAQKNPTAFYLCASSNWAGYNEQFFGPGTRLTVL.